This TCR beta chain was sequenced for a study of human T cells and chemical hapten exposure. Findings and limits, study-wide: Having alopecia, the donors may differ immunologically from healthy people.

One entry per CDR3 protein results from TCRdb running MiXCR on the RACE reads. The sample has 11,000 to 15,000 distinct CDR3 sequences; roughly 15% are singletons. A word on this clonotype: Its antigen remains unidentified.

Time point: patch test 1, 2 weeks after DPC sensitization. Noted treatment: therapeutic diphenylcyclopropenone sensitization with weekly scalp DPC. The CDR3 length is 16 residues. V lost 3 bases, J lost 3 bases, and 7 bases stayed unmatched. Germline values: CDR1 SGHAT, CDR2 FQNNGV. The specimen was whole blood, collected in connection with sensitization to the hapten diphenylcyclopropenone (DPC). The chain links TRBV11-2 to TRBJ2-2, with 7 nucleotides matching TRBD1. This clonotype was sampled from a woman in her twenties or thirties with alopecia areata. Some clones in this sample may be carry-over from other donors' samples. In nucleotides, the CDR3 is TGTGCCAGCAGCTTGTCCGGGACAGTCTACACCGGGGAGCTGTTTTTT. Its protein product is CASSLSGTVYTGELFF.